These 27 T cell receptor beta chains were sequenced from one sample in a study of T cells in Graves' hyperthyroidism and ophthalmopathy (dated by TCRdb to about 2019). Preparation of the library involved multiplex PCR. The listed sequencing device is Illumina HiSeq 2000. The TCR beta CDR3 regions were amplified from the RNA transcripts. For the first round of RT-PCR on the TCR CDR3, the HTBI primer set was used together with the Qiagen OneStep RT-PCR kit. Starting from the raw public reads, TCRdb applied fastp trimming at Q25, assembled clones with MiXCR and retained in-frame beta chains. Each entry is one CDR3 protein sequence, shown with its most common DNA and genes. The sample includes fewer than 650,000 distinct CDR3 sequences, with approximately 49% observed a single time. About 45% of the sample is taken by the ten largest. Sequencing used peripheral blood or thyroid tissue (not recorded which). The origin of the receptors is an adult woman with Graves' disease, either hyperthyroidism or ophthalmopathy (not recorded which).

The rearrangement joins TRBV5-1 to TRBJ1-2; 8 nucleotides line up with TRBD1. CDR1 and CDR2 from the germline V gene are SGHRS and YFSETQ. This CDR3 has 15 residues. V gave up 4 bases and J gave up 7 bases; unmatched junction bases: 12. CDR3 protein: CASSPQGTGPLGYTF. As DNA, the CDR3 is TGCGCCAGCAGCCCACAGGGGACAGGCCCCCTTGGCTACACCTTC.

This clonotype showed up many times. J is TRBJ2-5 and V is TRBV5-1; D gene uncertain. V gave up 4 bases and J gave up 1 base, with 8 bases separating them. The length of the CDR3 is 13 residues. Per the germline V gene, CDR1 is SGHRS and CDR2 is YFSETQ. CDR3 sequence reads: CASSPDTQETQYF. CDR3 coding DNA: TGCGCCAGCAGCCCCGATACCCAAGAGACCCAGTACTTC.

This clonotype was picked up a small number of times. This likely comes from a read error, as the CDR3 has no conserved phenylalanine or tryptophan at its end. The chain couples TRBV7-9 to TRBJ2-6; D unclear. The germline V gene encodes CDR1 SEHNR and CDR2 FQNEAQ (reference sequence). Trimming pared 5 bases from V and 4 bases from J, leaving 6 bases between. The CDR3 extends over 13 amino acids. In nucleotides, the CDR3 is TGTGCCAGCAGCCACCGAGGGGCCAACGTCCTGACTCCA. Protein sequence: CASSHRGANVLTP.

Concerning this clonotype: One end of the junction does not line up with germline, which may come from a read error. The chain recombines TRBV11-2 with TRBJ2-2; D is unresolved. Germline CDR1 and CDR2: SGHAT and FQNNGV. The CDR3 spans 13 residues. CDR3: CASSVDGLSQLFF. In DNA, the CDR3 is TGTGCCAGCAGCGTAGACGGTCTCTCACAGCTGTTTTTT.

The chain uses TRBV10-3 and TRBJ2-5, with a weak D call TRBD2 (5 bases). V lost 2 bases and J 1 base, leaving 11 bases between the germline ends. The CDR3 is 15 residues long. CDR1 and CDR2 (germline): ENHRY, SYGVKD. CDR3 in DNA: TGTGCCATCAGTGAGCTGGGAAGCGGCCAAGAGACCCAGTACTTC. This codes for CAISELGSGQETQYF.

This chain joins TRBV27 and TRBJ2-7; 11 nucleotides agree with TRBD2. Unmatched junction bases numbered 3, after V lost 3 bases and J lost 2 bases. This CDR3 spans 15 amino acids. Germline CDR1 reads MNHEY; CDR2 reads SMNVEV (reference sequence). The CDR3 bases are TGTGCCAGCAGTTTCACTAGCGGGAGTACCTACGAGCAGTACTTC. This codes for CASSFTSGSTYEQYF.

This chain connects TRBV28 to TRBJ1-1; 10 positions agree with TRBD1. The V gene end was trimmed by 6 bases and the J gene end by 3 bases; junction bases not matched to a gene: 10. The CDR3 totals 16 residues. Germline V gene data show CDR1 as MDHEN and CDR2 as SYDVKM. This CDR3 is CASRKDRGLMDTEAFF. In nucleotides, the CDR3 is TGTGCCAGCAGAAAAGACAGGGGGCTTATGGACACTGAAGCTTTCTTT. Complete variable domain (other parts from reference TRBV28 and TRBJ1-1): DVKVTQSSRYLVKRTGEKVFLECVQDMDHENMFWYRQDPGLGLRLIYFSYDVKMKEKGDIPEGYSVSREKKERFSLILESASTNQTSMYLCASRKDRGLMDTEAFFGQGTRLTVV.

In DNA, the CDR3 is TGTGCCAGCAGTTTAATTTGGGGGCGGAACTATGGCTACACCTTC. This gives the protein CASSLIWGRNYGYTF. The genes are TRBV28 and TRBJ1-2, with D tentatively TRBD1 (6 bases). Germline CDR1 MDHEN, CDR2 SYDVKM. This CDR3 comprises 15 residues. Between the trimmed V and J ends, which lost 2 bases and 2 bases, there was a span of 12 bases.

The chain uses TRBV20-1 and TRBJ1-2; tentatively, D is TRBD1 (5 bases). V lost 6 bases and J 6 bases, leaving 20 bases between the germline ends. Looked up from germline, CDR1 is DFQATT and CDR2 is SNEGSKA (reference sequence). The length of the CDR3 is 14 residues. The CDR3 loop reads CSAWSYTGDDGYTF. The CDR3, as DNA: TGCAGTGCCTGGTCCTACACCGGGGACGATGGCTACACCTTC.

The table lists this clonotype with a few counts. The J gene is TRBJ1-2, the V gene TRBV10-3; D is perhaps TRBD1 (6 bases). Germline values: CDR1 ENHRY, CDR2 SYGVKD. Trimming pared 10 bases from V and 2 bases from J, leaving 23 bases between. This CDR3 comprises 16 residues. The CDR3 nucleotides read TGTGCCACCGGAACAGGGACCCGAACCGCCAACTATGGCTACACCTTC. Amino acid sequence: CATGTGTRTANYGYTF.

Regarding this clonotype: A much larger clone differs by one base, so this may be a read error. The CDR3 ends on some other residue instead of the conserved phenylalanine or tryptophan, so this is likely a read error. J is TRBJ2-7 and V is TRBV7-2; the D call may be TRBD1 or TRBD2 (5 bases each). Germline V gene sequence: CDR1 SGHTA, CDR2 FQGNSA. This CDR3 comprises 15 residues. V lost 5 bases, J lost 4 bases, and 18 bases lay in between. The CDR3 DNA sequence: TGTGCCAGCAGCCAGGGTCGGGACCATCGGTACGAGCAGTACCTC. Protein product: CASSQGRDHRYEQYL.

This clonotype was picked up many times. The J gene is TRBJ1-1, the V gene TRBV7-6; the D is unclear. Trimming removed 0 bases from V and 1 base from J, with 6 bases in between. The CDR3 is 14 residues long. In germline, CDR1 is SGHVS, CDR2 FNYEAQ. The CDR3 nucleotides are TGTGCCAGCAGCTTAGCTTACAAGAACACTGAAGCTTTCTTT. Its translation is CASSLAYKNTEAFF.

CDR3 region: CASSDRTKTYEQYF. The CDR3 region has the DNA TGTGCCAGCAGTGACCGGACAAAAACCTACGAGCAGTACTTC. The chain couples TRBV2 to TRBJ2-7; D is possibly TRBD1 (5 bases). V gave up 3 bases and J gave up 2 bases, with 11 bases separating them. This CDR3 contains 14 residues. Germline lookup yields CDR1 SNHLY and CDR2 FYNNEI.

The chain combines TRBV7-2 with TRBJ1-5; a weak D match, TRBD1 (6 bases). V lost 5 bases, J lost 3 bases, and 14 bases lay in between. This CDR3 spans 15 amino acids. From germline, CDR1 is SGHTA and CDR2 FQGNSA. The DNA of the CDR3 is TGTGCCAGCAGCGATGGACAGCGTTCCAATCAGCCCCAGCATTTT. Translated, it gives CASSDGQRSNQPQHF. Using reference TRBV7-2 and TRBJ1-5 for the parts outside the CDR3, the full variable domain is GAGVSQSPSNKVTEKGKDVELRCDPISGHTALYWYRQSLGQGLEFLIYFQGNSAPDKSGLPSDRFSAERTGGSVSTLTIQRTQQEDSAVYLCASSDGQRSNQPQHFGDGTRLSIL.

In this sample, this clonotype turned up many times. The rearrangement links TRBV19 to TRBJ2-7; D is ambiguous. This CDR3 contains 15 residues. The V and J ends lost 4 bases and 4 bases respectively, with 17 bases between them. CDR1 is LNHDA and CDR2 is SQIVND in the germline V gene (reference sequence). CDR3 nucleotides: TGTGCCAGTAGTAATGGACCGAGGAATTTTTACGAGCAGTACTTC. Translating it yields CASSNGPRNFYEQYF.

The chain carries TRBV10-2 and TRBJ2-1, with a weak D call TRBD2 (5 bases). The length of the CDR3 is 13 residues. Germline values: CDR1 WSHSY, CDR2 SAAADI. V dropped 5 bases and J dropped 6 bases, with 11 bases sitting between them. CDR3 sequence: CASSLGSPNEQFF. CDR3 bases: TGCGCCAGCAGTCTGGGGAGCCCCAATGAGCAGTTCTTC.

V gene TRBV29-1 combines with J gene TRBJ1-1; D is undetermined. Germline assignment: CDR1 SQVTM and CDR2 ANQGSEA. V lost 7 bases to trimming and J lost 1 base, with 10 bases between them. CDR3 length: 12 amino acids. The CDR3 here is CSAPAGNTEAFF. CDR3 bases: TGCAGCGCCCCTGCGGGGAACACTGAAGCTTTCTTT.

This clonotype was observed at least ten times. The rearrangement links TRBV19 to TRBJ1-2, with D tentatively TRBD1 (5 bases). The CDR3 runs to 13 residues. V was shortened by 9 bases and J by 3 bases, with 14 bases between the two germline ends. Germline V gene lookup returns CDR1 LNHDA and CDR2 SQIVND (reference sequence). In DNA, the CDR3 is TGTGCCAGCCGCTTCGGGGGGGACTATGGCTACACCTTC. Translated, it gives CASRFGGDYGYTF. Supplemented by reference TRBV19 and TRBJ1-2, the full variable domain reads DGGITQSPKYLFRKEGQNVTLSCEQNLNHDAMYWYRQDPGQGLRLIYYSQIVNDFQKGDIAEGYSVSREKKESFPLTVTSAQKNPTAFYLCASRFGGDYGYTFGSGTRLTVV.

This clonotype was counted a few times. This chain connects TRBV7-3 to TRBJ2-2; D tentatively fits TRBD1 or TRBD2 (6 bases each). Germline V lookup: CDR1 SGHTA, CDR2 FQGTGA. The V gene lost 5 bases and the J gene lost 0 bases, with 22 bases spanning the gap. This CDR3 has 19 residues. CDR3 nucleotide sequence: TGTGCCAGCAGCCTACTGGGGGGCAGGGATTTTACGAACACCGGGGAGCTGTTTTTT. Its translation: CASSLLGGRDFTNTGELFF.

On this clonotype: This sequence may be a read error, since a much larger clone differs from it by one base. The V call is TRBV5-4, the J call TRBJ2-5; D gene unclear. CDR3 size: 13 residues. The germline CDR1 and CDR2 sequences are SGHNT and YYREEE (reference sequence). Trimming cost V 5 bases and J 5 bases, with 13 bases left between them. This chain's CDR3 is CASRQSPKETQYF. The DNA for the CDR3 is TGTGCCAGCAGGCAAAGCCCCAAGGAGACCCAGTACTTC. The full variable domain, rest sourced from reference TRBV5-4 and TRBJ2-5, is ETGVTQSPTHLIKTRGQQVTLRCSSQSGHNTVSWYQQALGQGPQFIFQYYREEENGRGNFPPRFSGLQFPNYSSELNVNALELDDSALYLCASRQSPKETQYFGPGTRLLVL.

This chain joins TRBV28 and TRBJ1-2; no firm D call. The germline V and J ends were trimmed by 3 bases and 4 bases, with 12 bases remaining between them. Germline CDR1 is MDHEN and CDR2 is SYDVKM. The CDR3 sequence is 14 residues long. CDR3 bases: TGTGCCAGCAGTTTGGCGGACGGGAGCTATGGCTACACCTTC. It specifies CASSLADGSYGYTF.

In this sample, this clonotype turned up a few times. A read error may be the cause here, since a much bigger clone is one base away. The DNA of the CDR3 is TGTGCCAGCAGTGAAGCAAACGGCGGGAGGACGCGGGAGCAGTACTTC. Its protein is CASSEANGGRTREQYF. The chain has TRBV2 and TRBJ2-7; 8 bases fit TRBD2. CDR1 is SNHLY and CDR2 is FYNNEI in the germline V gene. CDR3 length: 16 amino acids. J was trimmed by 7 bases and V by 0 bases; bases with no gene match: 11.

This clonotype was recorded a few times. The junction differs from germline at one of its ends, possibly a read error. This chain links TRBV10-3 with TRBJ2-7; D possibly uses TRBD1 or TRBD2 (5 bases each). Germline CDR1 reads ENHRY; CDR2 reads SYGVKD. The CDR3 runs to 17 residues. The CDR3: CASSLSVRGRGSYEQYF. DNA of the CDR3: TGTGCCAGCAGTTTATCGGTTCGGGGCCGAGGCTCCTACGAGCAGTACTTC.

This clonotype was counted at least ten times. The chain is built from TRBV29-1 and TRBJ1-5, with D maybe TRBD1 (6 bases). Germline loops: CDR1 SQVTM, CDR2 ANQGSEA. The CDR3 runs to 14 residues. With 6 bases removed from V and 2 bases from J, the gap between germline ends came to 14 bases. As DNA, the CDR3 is TGCAGCGTAGCAAAGGGGGGTGGCAATCAGCCCCAGCATTTT. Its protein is CSVAKGGGNQPQHF.

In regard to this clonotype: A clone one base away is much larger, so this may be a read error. The DNA of the CDR3 is TGCAGTGCCATAGGGACAGATACCAATCGGCCCCAGCATTTT. Translation: CSAIGTDTNRPQHF. The chain is built from TRBV20-1 and TRBJ1-5; 7 nucleotides agree with TRBD1. CDR1 is DFQATT and CDR2 is SNEGSKA in the germline V gene (reference sequence). CDR3 length equals 14 residues.

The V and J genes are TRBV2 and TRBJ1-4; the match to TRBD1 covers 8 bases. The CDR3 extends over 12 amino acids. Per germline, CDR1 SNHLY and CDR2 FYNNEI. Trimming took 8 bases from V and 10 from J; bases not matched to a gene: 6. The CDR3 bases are TGTGCCAGCGGGACAGGTCGGGGAAAACTGTTTTTT. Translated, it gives CASGTGRGKLFF.

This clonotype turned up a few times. The CDR3 sequence is CSVPGQGGGTEAFF. CDR3 DNA: TGCAGCGTTCCAGGACAGGGCGGGGGCACTGAAGCTTTCTTT. V gene TRBV29-1 combines with J gene TRBJ1-1; 8 bases line up with TRBD1. J was trimmed by 4 bases and V by 5 bases; bases with no gene match: 9. CDR3 length: 14 amino acids. Germline CDR1 reads SQVTM; CDR2 reads ANQGSEA.